Shown below are 3 T cell receptor beta chains from a single sample sequenced in a study of blood T cell repertoires in COVID-19. Libraries were prepared by immunoSEQ multiplex PCR; TCRdb keeps only in-frame clonotypes and omits some of them. Among 200,000 to 300,000 clones, 65% to 90% were seen once, and the ten largest hold 9.1%. The sample consisted of PBMCs or T cells enriched from blood (not recorded which). The receptors were sampled from a woman aged 45-60 years with acute COVID-19.

This clone was counted between two and nine times. This sequence joins TRBV5-1 and TRBJ1-1, with 8 bases aligning to TRBD1. This CDR3 contains 16 residues. The junction had 8 bases not matched to a gene; V was cut back by 3 bases and J by 1 base. Germline loops: CDR1 SGHRS, CDR2 YFSETQ. For the CDR3, the DNA is TGCGCCAGCAGCTCGCAAGGACAGGGCGGGAACACTGAAGCTTTCTTT. It translates to CASSSQGQGGNTEAFF. Full variable domain (missing parts from reference TRBV5-1 and TRBJ1-1): KAGVTQTPRYLIKTRGQQVTLSCSPISGHRSVSWYQQTPGQGLQFLFEYFSETQRNKGNFPGRFSGRQFSNSRSEMNVSTLELGDSALYLCASSSQGQGGNTEAFFGQGTRLTVV.

The J gene is TRBJ2-3, the V gene TRBV13; D call uncertain. From germline, CDR1 is PRHDT and CDR2 FYEKMQ (reference sequence). V was pared by 5 bases and J by 8 bases, with 8 bases between. This CDR3 has 11 amino acids. This CDR3 reads CASSRTRTQYF. The CDR3 bases are TGTGCCAGCAGCCGTACACGTACGCAGTATTTT.

The chain joins TRBV6-6 to TRBJ1-5, with a weak D call TRBD1 (6 bases). The ends were cut back, 2 bases at V and 9 bases at J, with 17 bases in the middle. The CDR3 covers 15 residues. Germline assignment: CDR1 MNHNY and CDR2 SVGAGI (reference sequence). CDR3 DNA: TGTGCCAGCAGTTACACAGGGAACGGACAAGGGCCCCAGCATTTT. Its translation is CASSYTGNGQGPQHF.